A single T cell receptor (beta chain) is shown here with its context. The sample originates from a study of CD8+ T cells in alopecia areata. Following RNA extraction, reverse transcription yielded cDNA that acted as the sequencing template. Libraries were prepared by immunoSEQ multiplex PCR; TCRdb keeps only in-frame clonotypes and omits some of them. The data contain some 200,000 clones, approximately 60% of them singletons. The clonotype comes from a human donor in good health. Source material: CD8+ T cells sorted from blood.

The CDR3 spells CASSRQGAAKNIQYF. The CDR3 nucleotides read TGTGCCAGCAGCCGACAGGGGGCGGCCAAAAACATTCAGTACTTC. The gene calls are TRBV6-5 and TRBJ2-4, with TRBD1 identical over 10 bases. The germline gives CDR1 MNHEY, CDR2 SVGAGI. The CDR3 is made up of 15 amino acids. Trimming took 6 bases from V and 1 from J; bases not matched to a gene: 3.